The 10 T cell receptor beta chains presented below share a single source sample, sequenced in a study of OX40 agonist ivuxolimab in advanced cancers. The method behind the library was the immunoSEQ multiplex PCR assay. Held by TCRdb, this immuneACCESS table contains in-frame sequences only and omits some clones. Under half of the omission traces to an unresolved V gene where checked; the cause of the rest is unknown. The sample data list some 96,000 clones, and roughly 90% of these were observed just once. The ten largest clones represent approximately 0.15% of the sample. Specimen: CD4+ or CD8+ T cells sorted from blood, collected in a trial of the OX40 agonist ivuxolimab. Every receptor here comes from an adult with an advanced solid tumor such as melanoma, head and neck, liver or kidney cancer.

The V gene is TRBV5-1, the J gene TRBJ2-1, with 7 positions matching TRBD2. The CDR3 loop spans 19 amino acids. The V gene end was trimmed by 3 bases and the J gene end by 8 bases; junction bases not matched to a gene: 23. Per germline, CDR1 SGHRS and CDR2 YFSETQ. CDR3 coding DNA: TGCGCCAGCAGCTCCGAAAATTCAAGACTAGCAGCAAGTACGGATGAGCAGTTCTTC. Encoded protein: CASSSENSRLAASTDEQFF. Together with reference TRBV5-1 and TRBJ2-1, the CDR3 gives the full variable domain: KAGVTQTPRYLIKTRGQQVTLSCSPISGHRSVSWYQQTPGQGLQFLFEYFSETQRNKGNFPGRFSGRQFSNSRSEMNVSTLELGDSALYLCASSSENSRLAASTDEQFFGPGTRLTVL.

The CDR3 DNA reads TGTGCCAGCAGAGGGACAGGGGGTCGGGGCACTGAAGCTTTCTTT. Translated: CASRGTGGRGTEAFF. The V and J genes are TRBV6-5 and TRBJ1-1; 11 nucleotides line up with TRBD1. CDR3 length equals 15 residues. V was pared by 6 bases and J by 4 bases, with 7 bases of the junction left unmatched. Per germline, CDR1 MNHEY and CDR2 SVGAGI.

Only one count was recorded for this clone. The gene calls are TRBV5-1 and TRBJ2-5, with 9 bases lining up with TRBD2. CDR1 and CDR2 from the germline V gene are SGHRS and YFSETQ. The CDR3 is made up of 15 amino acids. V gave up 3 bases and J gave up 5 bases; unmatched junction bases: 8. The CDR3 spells CASSWGSGSEETQYF. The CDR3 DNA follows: TGCGCCAGCAGCTGGGGTAGCGGGAGTGAGGAGACCCAGTACTTC.

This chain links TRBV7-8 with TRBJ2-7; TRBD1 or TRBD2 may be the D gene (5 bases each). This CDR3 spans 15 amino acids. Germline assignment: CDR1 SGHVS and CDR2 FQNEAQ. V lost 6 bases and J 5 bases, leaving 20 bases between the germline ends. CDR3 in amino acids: CASRKKRGLGDEQYF. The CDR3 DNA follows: TGTGCCAGCAGAAAAAAGAGGGGTCTAGGGGACGAGCAGTACTTC. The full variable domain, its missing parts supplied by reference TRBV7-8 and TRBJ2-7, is GAGVSQSPRYKVAKRGQDVALRCDPISGHVSLFWYQQALGQGPEFLTYFQNEAQLDKSGLPSDRFFAERPEGSVSTLKIQRTQQEDSAVYLCASRKKRGLGDEQYFGPGTRLTVT.

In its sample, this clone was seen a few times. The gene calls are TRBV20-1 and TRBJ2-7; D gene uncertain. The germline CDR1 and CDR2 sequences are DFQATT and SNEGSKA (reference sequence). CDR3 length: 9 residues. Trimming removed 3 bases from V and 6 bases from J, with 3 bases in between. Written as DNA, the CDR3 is TGCAGTGCTAGCCCCGAGCAGTACTTC. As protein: CSASPEQYF.

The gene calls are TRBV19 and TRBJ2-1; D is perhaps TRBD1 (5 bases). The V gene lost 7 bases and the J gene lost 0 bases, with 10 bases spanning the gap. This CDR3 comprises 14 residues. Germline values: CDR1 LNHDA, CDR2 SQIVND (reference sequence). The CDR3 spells CASNQGISYNEQFF. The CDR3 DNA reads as TGTGCCAGTAATCAGGGAATCTCCTACAATGAGCAGTTCTTC.

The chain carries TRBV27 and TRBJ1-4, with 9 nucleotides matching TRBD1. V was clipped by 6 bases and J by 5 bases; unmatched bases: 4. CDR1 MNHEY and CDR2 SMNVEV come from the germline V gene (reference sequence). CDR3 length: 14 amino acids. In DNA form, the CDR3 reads TGTGCCAGCAGAAAACAGGGGGCGAATGAAAAACTGTTTTTT. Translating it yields CASRKQGANEKLFF.

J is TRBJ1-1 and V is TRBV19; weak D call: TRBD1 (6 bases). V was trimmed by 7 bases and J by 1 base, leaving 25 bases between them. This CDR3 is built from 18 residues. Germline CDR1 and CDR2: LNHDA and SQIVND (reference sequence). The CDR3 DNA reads TGTGCCAGTAAGGCAACGTCCACAGGGCCCGCAAGGAACACTGAAGCTTTCTTT. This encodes CASKATSTGPARNTEAFF. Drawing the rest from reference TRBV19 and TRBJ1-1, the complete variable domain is DGGITQSPKYLFRKEGQNVTLSCEQNLNHDAMYWYRQDPGQGLRLIYYSQIVNDFQKGDIAEGYSVSREKKESFPLTVTSAQKNPTAFYLCASKATSTGPARNTEAFFGQGTRLTVV.

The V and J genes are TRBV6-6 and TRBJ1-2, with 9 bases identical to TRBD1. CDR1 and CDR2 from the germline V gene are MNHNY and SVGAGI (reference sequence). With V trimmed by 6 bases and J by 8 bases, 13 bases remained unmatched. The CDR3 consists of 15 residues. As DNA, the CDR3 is TGTGCCAGCAGGATAACAGGGGGCGCAGAAGGCGGCTACACCTTC. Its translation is CASRITGGAEGGYTF.

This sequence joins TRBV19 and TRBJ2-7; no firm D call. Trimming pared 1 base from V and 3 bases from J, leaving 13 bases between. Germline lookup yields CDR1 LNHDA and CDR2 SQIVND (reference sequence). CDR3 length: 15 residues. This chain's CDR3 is CASSIGGSLSYEQYF. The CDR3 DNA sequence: TGTGCCAGTAGTATAGGTGGTAGCTTGAGCTACGAGCAGTACTTC.